This T cell receptor (beta chain) was found in a study of blood T cell repertoires in COVID-19. V was cut by 6 bases and J by 6 bases, with 21 bases left in between. The germline V gene encodes CDR1 MNHEY and CDR2 SVGAGI. The CDR3 is 15 residues long. Clones were sequenced by immunoSEQ multiplex PCR, and TCRdb holds only the in-frame ones, with some missing. In the table there are 130,000 or so clones, around 89% of which are singletons. Sequencing was performed on peripheral blood. V usage is TRBV6-5 and J usage is TRBJ2-7; no firm D call. This TCR was recovered from a man aged 45-65 years with acute or convalescent COVID-19. CDR3 sequence (DNA): TGTGCCAGCAGGTTTGATCCTACCTTTTCATCCGAGCAGTACTTC. Encoded protein: CASRFDPTFSSEQYF.